The T cell receptor beta chain under discussion was sequenced for a study of blood T cell repertoires in COVID-19. Study background: Material from acute and convalescent COVID-19 was sourced from the United States, Italy and Spain. Sources were T cells, B-cell-depleted T cells, or PBMCs; the material itself was cDNA or gDNA.

In the study's own analysis: The authors estimated nucleated cell counts from reference gene primer amplification. Sequencing was performed with immunoSEQ multiplex PCR; in TCRdb, only in-frame clones are kept and a portion is missing. V, J and clone size are those of that table, while D and trimming were read from the DNA. The table includes about 200,000 clones, more than 65% detected once. V was trimmed by 1 base and J by 4 bases, leaving 5 bases between them. From germline, CDR1 is SGHNT and CDR2 YENEEA. The CDR3 consists of 13 residues. V and J are TRBV11-3 and TRBJ1-3; D remains unclear. This clonotype was sampled from a woman of 80 years or more with acute or convalescent COVID-19. What was sequenced was peripheral blood. This CDR3 reads CASSLGGGNTIYF. CDR3 DNA sequence: TGTGCCAGCAGCTTAGGTGGCGGAAACACCATATATTTT.